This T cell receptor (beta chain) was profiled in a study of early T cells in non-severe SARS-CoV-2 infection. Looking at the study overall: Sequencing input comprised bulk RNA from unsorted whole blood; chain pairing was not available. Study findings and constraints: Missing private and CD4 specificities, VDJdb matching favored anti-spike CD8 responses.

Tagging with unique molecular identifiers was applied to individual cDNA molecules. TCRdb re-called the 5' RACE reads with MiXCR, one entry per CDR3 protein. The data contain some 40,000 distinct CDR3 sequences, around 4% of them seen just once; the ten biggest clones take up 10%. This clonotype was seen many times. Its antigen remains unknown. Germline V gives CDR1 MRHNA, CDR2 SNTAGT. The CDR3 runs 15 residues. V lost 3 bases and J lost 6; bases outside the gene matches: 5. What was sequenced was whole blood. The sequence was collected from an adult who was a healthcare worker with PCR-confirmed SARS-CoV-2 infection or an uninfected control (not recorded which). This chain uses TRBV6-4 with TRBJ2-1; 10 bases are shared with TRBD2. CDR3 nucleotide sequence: TGTGCCAGCAGTGATGGGTTAGCGGGAGGCAATGAGCAGTTCTTC. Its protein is CASSDGLAGGNEQFF.